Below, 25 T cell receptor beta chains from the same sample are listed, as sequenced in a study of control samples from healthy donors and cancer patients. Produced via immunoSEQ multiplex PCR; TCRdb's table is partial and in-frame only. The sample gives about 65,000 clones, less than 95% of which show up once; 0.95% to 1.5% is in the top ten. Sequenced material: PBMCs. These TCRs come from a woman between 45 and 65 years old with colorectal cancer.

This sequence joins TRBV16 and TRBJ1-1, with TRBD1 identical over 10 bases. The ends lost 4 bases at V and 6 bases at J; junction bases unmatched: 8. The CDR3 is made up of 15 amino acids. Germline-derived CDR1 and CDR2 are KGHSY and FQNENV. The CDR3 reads CASSPLAGQGSEAFF. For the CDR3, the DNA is TGTGCCAGCAGCCCCCTTGCGGGACAGGGGTCTGAAGCTTTCTTT.

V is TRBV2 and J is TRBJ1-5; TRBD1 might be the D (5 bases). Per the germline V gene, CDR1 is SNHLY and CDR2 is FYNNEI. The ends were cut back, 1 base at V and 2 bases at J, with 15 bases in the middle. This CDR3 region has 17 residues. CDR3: CASSEVGGRGGNQPQHF. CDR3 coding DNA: TGTGCCAGCAGTGAAGTCGGCGGACGGGGGGGCAATCAGCCCCAGCATTTT. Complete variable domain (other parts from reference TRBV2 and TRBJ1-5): EPEVTQTPSHQVTQMGQEVILRCVPISNHLYFYWYRQILGQKVEFLVSFYNNEISEKSEIFDDQFSVERPDGSNFTLKIRSTKLEDSAMYFCASSEVGGRGGNQPQHFGDGTRLSIL.

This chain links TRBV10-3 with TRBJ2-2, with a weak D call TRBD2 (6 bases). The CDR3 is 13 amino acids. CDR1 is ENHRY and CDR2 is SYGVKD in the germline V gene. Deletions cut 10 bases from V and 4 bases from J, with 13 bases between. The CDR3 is CATEGRSTGELFF. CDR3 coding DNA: TGTGCCACGGAGGGGAGGTCCACCGGGGAGCTGTTTTTT.

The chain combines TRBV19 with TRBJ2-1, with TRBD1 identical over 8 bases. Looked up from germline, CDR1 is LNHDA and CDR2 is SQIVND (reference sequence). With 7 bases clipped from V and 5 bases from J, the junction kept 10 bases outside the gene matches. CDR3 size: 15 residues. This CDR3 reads CASTLLGQGDNEQFF. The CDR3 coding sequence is TGTGCCAGTACCCTCCTCGGACAGGGTGACAATGAGCAGTTCTTC.

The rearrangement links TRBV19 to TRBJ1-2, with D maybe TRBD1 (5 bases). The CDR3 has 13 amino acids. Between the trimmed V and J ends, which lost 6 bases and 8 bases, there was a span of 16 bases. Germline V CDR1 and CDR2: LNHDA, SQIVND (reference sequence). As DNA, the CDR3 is TGTGCCAGTAGAGAGGGGACCGAGGACGGCTACACCTTC. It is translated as CASREGTEDGYTF.

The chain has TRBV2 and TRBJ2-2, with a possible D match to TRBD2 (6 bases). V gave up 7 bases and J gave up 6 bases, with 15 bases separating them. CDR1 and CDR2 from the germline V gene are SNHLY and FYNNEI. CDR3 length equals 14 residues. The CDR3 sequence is CASNKGGMAGELFF. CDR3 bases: TGTGCCAGCAATAAGGGAGGTATGGCCGGGGAGCTGTTTTTT.

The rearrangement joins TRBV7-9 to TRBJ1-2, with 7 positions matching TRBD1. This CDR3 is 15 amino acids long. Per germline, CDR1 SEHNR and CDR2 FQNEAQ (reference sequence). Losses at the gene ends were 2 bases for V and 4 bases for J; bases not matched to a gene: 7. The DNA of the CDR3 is TGTGCCAGCAGCTTATCGGGGGACAGACCCTATGGCTACACCTTC. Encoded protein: CASSLSGDRPYGYTF. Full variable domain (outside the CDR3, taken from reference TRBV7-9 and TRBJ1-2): DTGVSQNPRHKITKRGQNVTFRCDPISEHNRLYWYRQTLGQGPEFLTYFQNEAQLEKSRLLSDRFSAERPKGSFSTLEIQRTEQGDSAMYLCASSLSGDRPYGYTFGSGTRLTVV.

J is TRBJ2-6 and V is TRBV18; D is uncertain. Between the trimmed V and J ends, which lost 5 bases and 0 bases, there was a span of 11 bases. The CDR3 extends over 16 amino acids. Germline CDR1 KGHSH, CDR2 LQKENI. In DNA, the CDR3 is TGTGCCAGCTCAGGACCGATTAGCTCTGGGGCCAACGTCCTGACTTTC. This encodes CASSGPISSGANVLTF.

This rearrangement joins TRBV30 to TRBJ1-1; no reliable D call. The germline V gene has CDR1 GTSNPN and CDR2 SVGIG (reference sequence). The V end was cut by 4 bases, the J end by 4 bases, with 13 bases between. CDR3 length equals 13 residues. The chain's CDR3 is CAWKLELFTEAFF. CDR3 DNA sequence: TGTGCCTGGAAATTGGAACTGTTCACTGAAGCTTTCTTT.

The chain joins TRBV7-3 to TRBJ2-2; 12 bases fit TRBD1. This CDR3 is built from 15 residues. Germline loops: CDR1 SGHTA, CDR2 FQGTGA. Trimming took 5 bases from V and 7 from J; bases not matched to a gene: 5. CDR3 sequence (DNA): TGTGCCAGCAGCCGGGGGACAGGGGGCCGCGGGGAGCTGTTTTTT. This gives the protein CASSRGTGGRGELFF.

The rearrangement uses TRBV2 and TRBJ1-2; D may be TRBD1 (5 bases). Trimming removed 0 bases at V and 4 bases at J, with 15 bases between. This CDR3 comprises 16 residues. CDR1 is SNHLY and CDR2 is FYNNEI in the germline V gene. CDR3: CASSEAPGPAGYGYTF. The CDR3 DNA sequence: TGTGCCAGCAGTGAAGCGCCGGGACCCGCTGGCTATGGCTACACCTTC.

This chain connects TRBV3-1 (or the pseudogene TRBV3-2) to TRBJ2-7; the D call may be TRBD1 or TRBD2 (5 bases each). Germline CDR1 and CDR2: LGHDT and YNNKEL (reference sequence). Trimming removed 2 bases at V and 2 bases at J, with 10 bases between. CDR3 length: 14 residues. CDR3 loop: CASSQPGRTYEQYF. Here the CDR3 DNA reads TGTGCCAGCAGCCAACCGGGACGAACCTACGAGCAGTACTTC.

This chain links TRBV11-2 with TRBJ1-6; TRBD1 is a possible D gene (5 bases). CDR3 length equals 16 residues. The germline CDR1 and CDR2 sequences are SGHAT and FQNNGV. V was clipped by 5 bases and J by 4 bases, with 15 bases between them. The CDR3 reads CASSEAGTEYNSPLHF. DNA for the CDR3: TGTGCCAGCAGCGAGGCCGGGACCGAGTATAATTCACCCCTCCACTTT.

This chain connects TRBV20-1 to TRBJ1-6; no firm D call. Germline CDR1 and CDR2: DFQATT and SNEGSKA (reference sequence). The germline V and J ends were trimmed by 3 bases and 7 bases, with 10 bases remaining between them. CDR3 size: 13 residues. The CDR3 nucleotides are TGCAGTGCTAGTAGCAAGCGGAATTCACCCCTCCACTTT. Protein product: CSASSKRNSPLHF.

CDR3 residues: CASSQGLPGNTIYF. The CDR3, as DNA: TGCGCCAGCAGCCAAGGGTTGCCTGGAAACACCATATATTTT. The chain combines TRBV4-1 with TRBJ1-3; D uncertain. Per germline, CDR1 MGHRA and CDR2 YSYEKL. Trimming removed 1 base at V and 2 bases at J, with 6 bases between. This CDR3 has 14 residues.

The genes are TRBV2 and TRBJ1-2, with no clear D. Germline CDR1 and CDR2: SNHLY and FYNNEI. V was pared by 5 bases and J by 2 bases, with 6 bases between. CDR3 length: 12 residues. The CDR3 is CASSTENYGYTF. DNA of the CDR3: TGTGCCAGCAGTACCGAGAACTATGGCTACACCTTC.

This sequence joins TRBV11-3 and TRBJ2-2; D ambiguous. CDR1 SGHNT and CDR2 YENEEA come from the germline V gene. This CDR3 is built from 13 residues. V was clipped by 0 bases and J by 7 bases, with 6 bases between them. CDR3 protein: CASSLDPDGELFF. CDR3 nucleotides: TGTGCCAGCAGCTTAGATCCCGACGGGGAGCTGTTTTTT.

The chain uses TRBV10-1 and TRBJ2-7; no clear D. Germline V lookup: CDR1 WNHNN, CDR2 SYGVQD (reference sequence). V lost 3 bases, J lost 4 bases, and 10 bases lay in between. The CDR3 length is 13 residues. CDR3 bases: TGCGCCAGCAGTGAATCAGGACGATACGAGCAGTACTTC. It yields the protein CASSESGRYEQYF.

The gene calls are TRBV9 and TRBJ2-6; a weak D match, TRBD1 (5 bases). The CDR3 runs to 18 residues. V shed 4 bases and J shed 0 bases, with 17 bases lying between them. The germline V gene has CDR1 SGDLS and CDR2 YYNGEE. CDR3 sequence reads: CASSSGHRFNSGANVLTF. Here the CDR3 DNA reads TGTGCCAGCAGCTCTGGGCACAGGTTCAACTCTGGGGCCAACGTCCTGACTTTC.

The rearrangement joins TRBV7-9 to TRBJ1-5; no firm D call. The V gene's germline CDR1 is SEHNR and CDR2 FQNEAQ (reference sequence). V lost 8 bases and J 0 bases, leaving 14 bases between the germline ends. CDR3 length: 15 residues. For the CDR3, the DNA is TGTGCCAGCGGTTTTGGCGGTTATAGCAATCAGCCCCAGCATTTT. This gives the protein CASGFGGYSNQPQHF.

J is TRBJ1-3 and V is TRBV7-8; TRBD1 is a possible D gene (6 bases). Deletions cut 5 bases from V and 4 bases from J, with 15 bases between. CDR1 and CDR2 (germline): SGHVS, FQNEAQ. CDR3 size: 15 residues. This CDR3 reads CASSRAQGAGNTIYF. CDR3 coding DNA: TGTGCCAGCAGCCGAGCACAGGGTGCCGGAAACACCATATATTTT. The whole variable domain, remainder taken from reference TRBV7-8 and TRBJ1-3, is GAGVSQSPRYKVAKRGQDVALRCDPISGHVSLFWYQQALGQGPEFLTYFQNEAQLDKSGLPSDRFFAERPEGSVSTLKIQRTQQEDSAVYLCASSRAQGAGNTIYFGEGSWLTVV.

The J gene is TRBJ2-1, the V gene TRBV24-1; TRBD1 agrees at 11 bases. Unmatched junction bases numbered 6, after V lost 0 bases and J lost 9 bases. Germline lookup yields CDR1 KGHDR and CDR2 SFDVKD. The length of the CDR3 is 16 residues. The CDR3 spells CATSDLGQGAFTEQFF. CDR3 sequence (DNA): TGTGCCACCAGTGATTTGGGACAGGGGGCTTTCACTGAGCAGTTCTTC.

The CDR3 DNA sequence: TGTGCCAGCACCCCAAACAGGAACAATGAGCAGTTCTTC. It is translated as CASTPNRNNEQFF. The chain carries TRBV12-3 or TRBV12-4 and TRBJ2-1; perhaps TRBD1 as D (5 bases). This CDR3 region has 13 residues. Trimming removed 7 bases at V and 5 bases at J, with 12 bases between.

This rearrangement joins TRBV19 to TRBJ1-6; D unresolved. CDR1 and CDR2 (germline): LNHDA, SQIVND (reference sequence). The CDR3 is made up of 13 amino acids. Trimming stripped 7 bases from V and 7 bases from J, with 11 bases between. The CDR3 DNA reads TGTGCCAGTAAGGCAGTCCTCAATTCACCCCTCCACTTT. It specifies CASKAVLNSPLHF.

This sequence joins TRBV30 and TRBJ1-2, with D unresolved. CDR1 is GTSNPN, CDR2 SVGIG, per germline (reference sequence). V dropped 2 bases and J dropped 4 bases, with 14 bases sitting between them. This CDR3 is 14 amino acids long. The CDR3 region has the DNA TGTGCCTGGAGTAGGGCTAATTCCTTCTATGGCTACACCTTC. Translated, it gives CAWSRANSFYGYTF.